A selection of T cell receptor beta chains follows, all from one sample in a study of spatial heterogeneity in lung cancer. TCRdb independently ran MiXCR on the 5' RACE reads; one entry per CDR3 protein. This sample carries around 87,000 distinct CDR3 sequences, about 12% of them seen once, and the ten largest clones take more than 40%. This specimen was PBMCs, taken at surgery. These receptors were obtained from a male donor with early-stage non-small cell lung cancer. The conserved cysteine and the conserved F or W are not part of the CDR3 here.

j_call v_call cdr3_aa
TRBJ2-3 TRBV20-1 SARVWGKDSDTQY
TRBJ2-1 TRBV18 ASSGQGIFGNGQF
TRBJ2-7 TRBV12-3/TRBV12-4 ASSLGGQVYEQY
TRBJ1-5 TRBV18 ASSGTGVSNQPQH
TRBJ2-5 TRBV6-2/TRBV6-3 ASSPGLAGGTQY
TRBJ2-2 TRBV10-3 AIRNTGELF
TRBJ1-4 TRBV4-2 ASSQEFYLGGSLF
TRBJ2-7 TRBV11-2 ASSSGLAGNYEQY
TRBJ2-1 TRBV7-4 ASSPGTMLLDNEQF
TRBJ1-4 TRBV7-2 ASSLLGTVNEKLF
TRBJ1-3 TRBV15 ATSSPDDSSGNTIY
TRBJ1-5 TRBV6-5 ASTVGRGGQPQH
TRBJ2-7 TRBV5-6 ASSPFGGALGREQY
TRBJ2-6 TRBV5-1 ASSLEQGTGANVLT
TRBJ1-1 TRBV20-1 SYQGYTEAF
TRBJ2-7 TRBV12-3/TRBV12-4 ASSSDRGRYEQY
TRBJ2-7 TRBV15 ATSRTGSYEQY
TRBJ2-5 TRBV7-2 ASSFGLDPEETQY
TRBJ2-2 TRBV12-3/TRBV12-4 ASSSSVTGELF
TRBJ2-7 TRBV11-3 ASSLRHDVNEQY
TRBJ2-3 TRBV20-1 STTFTDTQY
TRBJ2-7 TRBV10-3 AISDVGQGKKY
TRBJ2-7 TRBV27 ASSPQTARGSEQY
TRBJ1-6 TRBV18 ASSQDRGNSPLH
TRBJ1-5 TRBV20-1 SARKGGLGNQPQH
TRBJ1-2 TRBV6-5 ASRSQGFYGYT
TRBJ2-2 TRBV7-9 ASRSHGGLRGTGELF
TRBJ2-3 TRBV14 ASSLFDSTDTQY
TRBJ2-7 TRBV5-1 ASSLYSGTYEQY
TRBJ2-1 TRBV12-3/TRBV12-4 ASSLGHGGGTVNEQF
TRBJ2-1 TRBV20-1 SAILTGLAIYNEQF
TRBJ2-1 TRBV24-1 ATSDSGAGGPDEQF
TRBJ2-2 TRBV29-1 SVRTGARNTGELF